This section outlines one T cell receptor (beta chain) sequence together with its context. The antigen is undetermined. The V end lost 1 base, the J end lost 3 bases, and 1 base lay between the germline ends. The CDR3 extends over 12 amino acids. CDR1 SQVTM and CDR2 ANQGSEA come from the germline V gene. Profiling relied on immunoSEQ multiplex PCR, and the TCRdb table lists in-frame clones only, not all of them. This table holds about 130,000 clones, roughly 90% found once. The data were taken from a study of T cell responses to AZD1222 COVID-19 vaccine. Study-wide results and limits: Spike-specific TCR breadth and depth went up after people got two AZD1222 doses. AZD1222 recipients seropositive at baseline numbered only 5 to 7. There were mostly white British donors and more females than males, and clonal diversity was possibly underestimated. There were repertoire samples only from the period after the peak T cell response.

The receptor comes from an adult in good health. The gene calls are TRBV29-1 and TRBJ2-6; D remains ambiguous. This specimen was peripheral blood, taken on day 0 of AZD1222 vaccination. CDR3 coding DNA: TGCAGCGTTGAAGGTGGGGCCAACGTCCTGACTTTC. Its protein is CSVEGGANVLTF.